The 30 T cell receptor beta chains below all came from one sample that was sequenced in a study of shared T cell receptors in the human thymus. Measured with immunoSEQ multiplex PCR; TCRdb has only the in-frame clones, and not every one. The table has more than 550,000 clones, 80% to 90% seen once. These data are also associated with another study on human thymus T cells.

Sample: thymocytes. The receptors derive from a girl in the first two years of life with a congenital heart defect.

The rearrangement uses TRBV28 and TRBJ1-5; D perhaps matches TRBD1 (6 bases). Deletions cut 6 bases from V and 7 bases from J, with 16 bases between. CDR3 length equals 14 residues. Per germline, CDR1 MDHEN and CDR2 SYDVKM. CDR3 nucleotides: TGTGCCAGCAGAAGACAGGCCAGTATCCAGCCCCAGCATTTT. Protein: CASRRQASIQPQHF.

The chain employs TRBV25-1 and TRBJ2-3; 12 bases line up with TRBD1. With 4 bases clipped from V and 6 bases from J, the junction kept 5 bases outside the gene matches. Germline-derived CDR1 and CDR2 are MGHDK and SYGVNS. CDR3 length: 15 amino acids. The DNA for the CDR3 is TGTGCCAGCAGTGGCCGGGACAGGGGGCGTGATACGCAGTATTTT. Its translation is CASSGRDRGRDTQYF.

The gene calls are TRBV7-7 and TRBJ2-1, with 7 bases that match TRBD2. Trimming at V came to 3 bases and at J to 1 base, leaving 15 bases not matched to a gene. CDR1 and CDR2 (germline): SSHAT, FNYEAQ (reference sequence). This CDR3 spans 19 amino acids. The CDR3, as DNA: TGTGCCAGCAGCTTCAAACCCAGCGGGGCTCGAGAGTCCTACAATGAGCAGTTCTTC. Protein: CASSFKPSGARESYNEQFF.

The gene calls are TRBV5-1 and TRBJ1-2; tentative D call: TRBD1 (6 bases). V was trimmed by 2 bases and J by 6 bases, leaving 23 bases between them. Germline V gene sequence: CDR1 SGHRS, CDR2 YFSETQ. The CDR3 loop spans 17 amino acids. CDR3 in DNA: TGCGCCAGCAGCTTAGGAGAGGGCAGGGGAATTGATGATGGCTACACCTTC. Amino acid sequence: CASSLGEGRGIDDGYTF.

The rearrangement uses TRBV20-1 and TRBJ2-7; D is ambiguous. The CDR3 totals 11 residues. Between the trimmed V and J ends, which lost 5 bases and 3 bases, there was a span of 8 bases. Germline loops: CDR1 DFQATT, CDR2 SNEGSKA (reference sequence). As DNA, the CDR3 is TGCAGTGCTGAGTCTGGCTACGAGCAGTACTTC. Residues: CSAESGYEQYF.

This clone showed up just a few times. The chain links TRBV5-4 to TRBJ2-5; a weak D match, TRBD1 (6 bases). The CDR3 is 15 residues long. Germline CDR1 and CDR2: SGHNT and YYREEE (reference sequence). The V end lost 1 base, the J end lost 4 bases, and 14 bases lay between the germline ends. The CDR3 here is CASSLSQGEGETQYF. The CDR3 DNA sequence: TGTGCCAGCAGCTTGTCACAGGGAGAAGGAGAGACCCAGTACTTC.

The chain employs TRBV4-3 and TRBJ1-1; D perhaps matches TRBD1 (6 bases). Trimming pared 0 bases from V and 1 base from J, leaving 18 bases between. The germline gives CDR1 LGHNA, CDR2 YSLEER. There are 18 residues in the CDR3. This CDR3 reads CASSQETFMGAANTEAFF. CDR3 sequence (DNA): TGCGCCAGCAGCCAAGAAACCTTTATGGGGGCGGCGAACACTGAAGCTTTCTTT.

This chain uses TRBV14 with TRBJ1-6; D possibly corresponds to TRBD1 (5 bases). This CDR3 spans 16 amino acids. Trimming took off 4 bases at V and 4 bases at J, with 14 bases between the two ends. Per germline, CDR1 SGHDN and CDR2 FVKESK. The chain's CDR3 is CASSRTTDAYNSPLHF. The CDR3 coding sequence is TGTGCCAGCAGCCGGACGACAGACGCTTATAATTCACCCCTCCACTTT.

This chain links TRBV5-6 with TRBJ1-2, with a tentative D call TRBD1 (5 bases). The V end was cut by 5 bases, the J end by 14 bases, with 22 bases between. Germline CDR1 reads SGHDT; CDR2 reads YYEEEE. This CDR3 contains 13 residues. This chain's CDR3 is CASSLDRLWRCTF. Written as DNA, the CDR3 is TGTGCCAGCAGTCTAGACAGATTATGGCGTTGTACCTTC.

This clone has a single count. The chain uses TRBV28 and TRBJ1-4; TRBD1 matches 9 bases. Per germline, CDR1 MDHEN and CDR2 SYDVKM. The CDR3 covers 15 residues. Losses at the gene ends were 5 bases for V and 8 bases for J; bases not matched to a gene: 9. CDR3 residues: CASSRRGQGGEKLFF. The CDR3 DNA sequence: TGTGCCAGCAGTCGCCGGGGACAGGGTGGCGAAAAACTGTTTTTT.

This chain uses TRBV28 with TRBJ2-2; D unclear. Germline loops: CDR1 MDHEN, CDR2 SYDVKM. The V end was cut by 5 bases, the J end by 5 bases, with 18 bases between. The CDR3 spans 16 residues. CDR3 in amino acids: CASSPSWKEMTGELFF. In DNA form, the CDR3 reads TGTGCCAGCAGTCCTTCGTGGAAGGAGATGACCGGGGAGCTGTTTTTT.

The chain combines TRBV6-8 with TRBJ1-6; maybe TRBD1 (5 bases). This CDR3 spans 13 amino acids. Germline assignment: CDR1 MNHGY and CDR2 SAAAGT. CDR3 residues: CARAGHGASPLHF. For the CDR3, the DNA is TGTGCGAGAGCTGGACACGGCGCTTCACCCCTCCACTTT.

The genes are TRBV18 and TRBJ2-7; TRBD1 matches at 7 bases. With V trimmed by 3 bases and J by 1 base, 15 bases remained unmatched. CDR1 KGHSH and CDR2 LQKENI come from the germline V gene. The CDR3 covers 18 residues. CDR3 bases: TGTGCCAGCTCACCGTCTCACACCCGGGACAGCTCTTCCTACGAGCAGTACTTC. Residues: CASSPSHTRDSSSYEQYF.

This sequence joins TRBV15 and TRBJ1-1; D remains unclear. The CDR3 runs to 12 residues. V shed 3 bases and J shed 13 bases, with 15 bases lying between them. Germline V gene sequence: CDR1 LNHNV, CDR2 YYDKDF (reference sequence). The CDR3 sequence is CATSRAEVGYFF. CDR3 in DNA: TGTGCCACCAGCAGGGCGGAGGTCGGATATTTCTTT.

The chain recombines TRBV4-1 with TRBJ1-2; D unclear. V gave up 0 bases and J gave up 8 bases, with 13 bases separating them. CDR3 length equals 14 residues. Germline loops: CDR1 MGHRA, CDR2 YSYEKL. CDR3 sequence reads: CASSQEGSPEGYTF. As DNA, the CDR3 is TGCGCCAGCAGCCAAGAGGGTAGCCCGGAGGGCTACACCTTC.

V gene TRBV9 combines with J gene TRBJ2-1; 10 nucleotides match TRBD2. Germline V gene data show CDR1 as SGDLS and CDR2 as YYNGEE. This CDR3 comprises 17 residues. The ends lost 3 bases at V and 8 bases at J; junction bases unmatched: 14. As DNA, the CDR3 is TGTGCCAGCAGCGAAAAATCAGTAGCGGGGGGTTTGTATGAGCAGTTCTTC. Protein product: CASSEKSVAGGLYEQFF.

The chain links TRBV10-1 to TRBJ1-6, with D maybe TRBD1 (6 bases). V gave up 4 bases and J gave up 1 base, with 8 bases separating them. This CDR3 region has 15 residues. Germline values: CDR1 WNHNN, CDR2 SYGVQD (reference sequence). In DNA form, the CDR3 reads TGCGCCAGCAGTGGGGGACAATCCTATAATTCACCCCTCCACTTT. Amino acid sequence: CASSGGQSYNSPLHF.

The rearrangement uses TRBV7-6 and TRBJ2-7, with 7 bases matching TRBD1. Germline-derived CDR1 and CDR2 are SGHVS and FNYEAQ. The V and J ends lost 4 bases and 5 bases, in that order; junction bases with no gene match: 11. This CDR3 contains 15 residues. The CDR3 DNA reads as TGTGCCAGCAGCTCAGACAGGGAGATATACAACGAGCAGTACTTC. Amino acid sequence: CASSSDREIYNEQYF.

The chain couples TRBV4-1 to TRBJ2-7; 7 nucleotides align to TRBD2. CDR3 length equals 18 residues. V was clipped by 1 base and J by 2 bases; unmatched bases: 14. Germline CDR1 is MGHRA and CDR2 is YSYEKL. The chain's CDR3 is CASSQAADKAGLAYEQYF. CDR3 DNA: TGCGCCAGCAGCCAAGCGGCTGATAAAGCGGGGCTCGCCTACGAGCAGTACTTC.

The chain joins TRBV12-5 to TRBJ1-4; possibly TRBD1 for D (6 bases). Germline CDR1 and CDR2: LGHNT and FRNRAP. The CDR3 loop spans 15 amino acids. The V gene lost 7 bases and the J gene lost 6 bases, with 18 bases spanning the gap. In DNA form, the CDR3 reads TGTGCTAGTGCCGGGACACTGATTATGGATGAAAAACTGTTTTTT. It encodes CASAGTLIMDEKLFF.

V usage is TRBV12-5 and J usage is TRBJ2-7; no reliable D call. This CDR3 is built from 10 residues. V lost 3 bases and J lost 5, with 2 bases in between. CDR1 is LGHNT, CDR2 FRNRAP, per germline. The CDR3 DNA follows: TGTGCTAGTGGTTTTAACGAGCAGTACTTC. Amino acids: CASGFNEQYF.

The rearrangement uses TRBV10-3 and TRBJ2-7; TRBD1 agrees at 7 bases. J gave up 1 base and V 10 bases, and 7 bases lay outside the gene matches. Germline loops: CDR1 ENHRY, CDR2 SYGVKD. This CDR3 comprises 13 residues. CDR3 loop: CATTPQGSYEQYF. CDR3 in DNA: TGTGCCACGACACCACAGGGGTCCTACGAGCAGTACTTC.

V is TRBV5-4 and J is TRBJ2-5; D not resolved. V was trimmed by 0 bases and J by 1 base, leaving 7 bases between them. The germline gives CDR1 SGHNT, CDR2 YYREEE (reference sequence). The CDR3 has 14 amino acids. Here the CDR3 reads CASSLDGLQETQYF. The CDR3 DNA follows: TGTGCCAGCAGCTTGGATGGCCTCCAAGAGACCCAGTACTTC.

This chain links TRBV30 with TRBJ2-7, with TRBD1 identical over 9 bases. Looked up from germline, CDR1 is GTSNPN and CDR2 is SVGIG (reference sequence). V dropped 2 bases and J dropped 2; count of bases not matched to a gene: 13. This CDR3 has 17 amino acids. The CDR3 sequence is CAWSNQARTGAPYEQYF. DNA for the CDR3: TGTGCCTGGAGTAACCAAGCCCGGACAGGGGCACCCTACGAGCAGTACTTC.

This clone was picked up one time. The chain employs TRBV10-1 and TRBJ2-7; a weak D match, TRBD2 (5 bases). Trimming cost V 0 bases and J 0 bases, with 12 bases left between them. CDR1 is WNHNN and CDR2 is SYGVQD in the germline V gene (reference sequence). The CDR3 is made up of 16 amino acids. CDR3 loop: CASSESGSEGSYEQYF. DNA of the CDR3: TGCGCCAGCAGTGAGTCGGGTAGCGAGGGCTCCTACGAGCAGTACTTC.

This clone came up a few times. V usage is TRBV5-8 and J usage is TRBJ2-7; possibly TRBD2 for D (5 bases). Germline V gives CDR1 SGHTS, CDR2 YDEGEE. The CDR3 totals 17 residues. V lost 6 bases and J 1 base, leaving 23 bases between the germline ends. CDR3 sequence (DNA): TGTGCCAGCACGGGATCGGGCCGCCGGGTCACATCCTACGAGCAGTACTTC. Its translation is CASTGSGRRVTSYEQYF.

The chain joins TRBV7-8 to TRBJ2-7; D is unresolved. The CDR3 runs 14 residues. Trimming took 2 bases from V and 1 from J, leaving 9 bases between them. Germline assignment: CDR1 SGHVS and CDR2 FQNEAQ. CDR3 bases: TGTGCCAGCAGCTTATTGCGCGCTTCCTACGAGCAGTACTTC. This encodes CASSLLRASYEQYF.

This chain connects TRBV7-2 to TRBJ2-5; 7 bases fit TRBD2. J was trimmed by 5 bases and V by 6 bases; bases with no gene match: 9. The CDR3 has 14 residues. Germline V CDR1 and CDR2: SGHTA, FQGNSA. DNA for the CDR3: TGTGCCAGCAGTTCACTAGCGAGTTGGGAGACCCAGTACTTC. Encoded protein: CASSSLASWETQYF.

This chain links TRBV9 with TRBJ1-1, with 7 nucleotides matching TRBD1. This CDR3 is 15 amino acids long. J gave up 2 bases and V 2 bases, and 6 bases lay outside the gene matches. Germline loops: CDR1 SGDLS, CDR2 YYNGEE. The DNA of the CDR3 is TGTGCCAGCAGCGTTGTACAGGGGATAAACACTGAAGCTTTCTTT. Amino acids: CASSVVQGINTEAFF.

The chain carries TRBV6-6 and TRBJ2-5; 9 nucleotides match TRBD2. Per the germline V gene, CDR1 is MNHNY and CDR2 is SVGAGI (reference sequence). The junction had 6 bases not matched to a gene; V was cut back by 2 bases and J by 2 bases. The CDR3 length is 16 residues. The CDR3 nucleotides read TGTGCCAGCAGTTACGGGGAGCGGGGGGCACAAGAGACCCAGTACTTC. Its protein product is CASSYGERGAQETQYF.